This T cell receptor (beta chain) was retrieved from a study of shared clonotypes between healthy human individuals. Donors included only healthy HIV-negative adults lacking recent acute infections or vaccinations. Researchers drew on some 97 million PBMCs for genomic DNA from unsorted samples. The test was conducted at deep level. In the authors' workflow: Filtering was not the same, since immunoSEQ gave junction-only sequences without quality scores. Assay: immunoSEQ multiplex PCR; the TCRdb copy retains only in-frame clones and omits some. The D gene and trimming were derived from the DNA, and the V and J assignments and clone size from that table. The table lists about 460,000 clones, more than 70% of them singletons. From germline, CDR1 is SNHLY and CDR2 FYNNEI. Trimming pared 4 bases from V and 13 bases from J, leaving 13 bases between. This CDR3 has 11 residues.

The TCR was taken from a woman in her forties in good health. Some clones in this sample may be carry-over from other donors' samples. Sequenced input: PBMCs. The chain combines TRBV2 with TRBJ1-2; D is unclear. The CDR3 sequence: CASSGLSPGTF. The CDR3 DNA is TGTGCCAGCAGTGGGCTCAGCCCGGGCACCTTC. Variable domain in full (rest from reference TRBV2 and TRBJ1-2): EPEVTQTPSHQVTQMGQEVILRCVPISNHLYFYWYRQILGQKVEFLVSFYNNEISEKSEIFDDQFSVERPDGSNFTLKIRSTKLEDSAMYFCASSGLSPGTFGSGTRLTVV.